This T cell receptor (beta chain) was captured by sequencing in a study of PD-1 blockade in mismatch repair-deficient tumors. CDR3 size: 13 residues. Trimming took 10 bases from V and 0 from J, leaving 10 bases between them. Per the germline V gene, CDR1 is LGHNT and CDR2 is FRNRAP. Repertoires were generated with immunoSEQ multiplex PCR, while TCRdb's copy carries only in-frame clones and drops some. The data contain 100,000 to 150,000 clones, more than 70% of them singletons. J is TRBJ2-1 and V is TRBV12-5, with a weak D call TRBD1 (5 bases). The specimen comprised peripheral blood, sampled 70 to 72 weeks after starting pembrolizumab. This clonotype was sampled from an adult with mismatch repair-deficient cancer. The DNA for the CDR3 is TGTGCTACCAGGGTGTACTCCTACAATGAGCAGTTCTTC. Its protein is CATRVYSYNEQFF.